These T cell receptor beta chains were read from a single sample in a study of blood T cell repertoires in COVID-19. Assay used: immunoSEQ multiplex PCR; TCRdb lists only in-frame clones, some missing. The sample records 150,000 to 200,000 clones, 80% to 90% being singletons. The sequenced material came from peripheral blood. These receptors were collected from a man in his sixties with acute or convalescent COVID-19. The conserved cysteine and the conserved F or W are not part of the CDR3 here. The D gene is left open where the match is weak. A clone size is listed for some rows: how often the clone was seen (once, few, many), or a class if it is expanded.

ASSGGSTRTSGNYEQY	TRBV2	TRBD2	.
ASSPDRGSYNSPLH	TRBV28	TRBD1	.
ASRPQGTVNYGYT	TRBV28	.	once
ASSLFSGELF	TRBV3-1/TRBV3-2	.	.
ASSLRQSGTEAF	TRBV5-5	.	.
ASSQASATSYEQY	TRBV3-1/TRBV3-2	.	.
ASSQRGGLGNTIY	TRBV28	.	.
ASRVTGGRTGELF	TRBV7-2	TRBD1	few
ASSSGLAGNNQPQH	TRBV18	.	.
ASRIGTSDAYEQY	TRBV4-1	TRBD2	.
ASRPSGGRNEKLF	TRBV5-1	.	.
ASSVGVTRSGNEKLF	TRBV9	.	.
ASSHRGGQPQH	TRBV6-6	TRBD1	.
ASSLRTGDVMNTEAF	TRBV3-1/TRBV3-2	TRBD1	.
AWTQFGTSIGNSPLH	TRBV30	.	.
ASRGDISNQPQH	TRBV10-2	.	.
ASSHSFAGGRTDTQY	TRBV28	TRBD2	.
ASSFAGNGYT	TRBV7-9	.	.
ASSLTGGRSYEQY	TRBV5-8	.	few
ASKDRVRSTEAF	TRBV7-9	.	.
ASSQASRGRQF	TRBV3-1/TRBV3-2	.	.
ASSRGQGNTEAF	TRBV5-1	TRBD1	.
ASSLDTSSDTQY	TRBV11-2	.	once
ASRYQGINNSPLH	TRBV28	.	.
AISRDTEAF	TRBV10-3	.	few
ASSARTGLGYT	TRBV19	TRBD1	.
ASSPAYGYT	TRBV28	.	.
ATSDSRTYYGYT	TRBV24-1	.	.
AITPQALGGSGDNEQF	TRBV10-3	TRBD2	.
ASSSGQTSGNTIY	TRBV6-5	TRBD1	.
ASSQEWGRIYEQY	TRBV14	.	.
ASSSGQPTVRGEKLF	TRBV7-9	TRBD1	.
ASGPGTAADTQY	TRBV7-3	.	.